Shown below are 30 T cell receptor beta chains from a single sample sequenced in a study of identical twins (dated by TCRdb to the mid-2010s). The receptor library was made with 5' RACE. Instrument used: Illumina HiSeq 2000. TCRdb trimmed the raw reads at Q25, called clones with MiXCR and kept productive beta chains. A single entry per CDR3 protein holds the most common genes and DNA from its merged rows. Across this sample there are about 790,000 distinct CDR3 sequences, with around a sixth seen only once. The ten largest clones add up to about an eighth of the sample. In addition, the sample was reused for a study of T cells expressing NK-cell markers.

Sequencing was carried out using PBMCs. Receptors originate from a woman under 30 in good health.

A few counts support this clonotype. The gene calls are TRBV6-5 and TRBJ2-7, with D perhaps TRBD1 (6 bases). The CDR3 is made up of 15 amino acids. Germline V gene lookup returns CDR1 MNHEY and CDR2 SVGAGI. The ends were cut back, 3 bases at V and 3 bases at J, with 15 bases in the middle. The CDR3 is CASSYTRGKGYEQYF. The CDR3 DNA sequence: TGTGCCAGCAGTTATACCAGGGGCAAGGGCTACGAGCAGTACTTC.

This clonotype has only a few counts. The CDR3 DNA sequence: TGCGCCAGCAGCTTGAGCAGGACCCAGGTTCAGTATTTT. Translation: CASSLSRTQVQYF. The V gene is TRBV5-1, the J gene TRBJ2-3; D not resolved. V lost 1 base and J lost 12, with 15 bases in between. This CDR3 is built from 13 residues. CDR1 is SGHRS and CDR2 is YFSETQ in the germline V gene.

The gene calls are TRBV12-3 or TRBV12-4 and TRBJ2-1; unclear D gene. CDR3 length: 15 residues. Between the trimmed V and J ends, which lost 5 bases and 2 bases, there was a span of 13 bases. DNA of the CDR3: TGTGCCAGCAGTCCTGCGGCCAGTCCCTACAATGAGCAGTTCTTC. Amino acid sequence: CASSPAASPYNEQFF.

This clonotype was observed at least ten times. The rearrangement joins TRBV29-1 to TRBJ2-4; TRBD2 is a possible D gene (5 bases). Germline CDR1 is SQVTM and CDR2 is ANQGSEA. V was clipped by 7 bases and J by 5 bases, with 15 bases between them. This CDR3 has 13 residues. The CDR3 is CSALRADENIQYF. The CDR3 bases are TGCAGCGCCCTGAGGGCAGACGAAAACATTCAGTACTTC.

This chain links TRBV27 with TRBJ2-3; 8 bases are a match to TRBD1. The germline V gene encodes CDR1 MNHEY and CDR2 SMNVEV (reference sequence). CDR3 length: 14 residues. V trimming: 6 bases; J trimming: 4 bases; junction bases outside the gene matches: 6. Here the CDR3 DNA reads TGTGCCAGCAGCTGGACAGGGAGAGCAGATACGCAGTATTTT. This codes for CASSWTGRADTQYF.

This clonotype has a handful of counts. V gene TRBV7-8 combines with J gene TRBJ2-1, with D hard to call. This CDR3 comprises 17 residues. The V end lost 0 bases, the J end lost 4 bases, and 16 bases lay between the germline ends. Germline V gene lookup returns CDR1 SGHVS and CDR2 FQNEAQ. The CDR3 loop is CASSLASPTDGYNEQFF. Here the CDR3 DNA reads TGTGCCAGCAGCTTAGCCAGCCCTACGGACGGGTACAATGAGCAGTTCTTC.

This clonotype was observed many times. The chain uses TRBV20-1 and TRBJ2-1; D unresolved. Deletions cut 3 bases from V and 5 bases from J, with 5 bases between. The CDR3 sequence is 11 residues long. Per germline, CDR1 DFQATT and CDR2 SNEGSKA (reference sequence). DNA of the CDR3: TGCAGTGCTAGGCGAAACAATGAGCAGTTCTTC. This encodes CSARRNNEQFF.

The genes are TRBV6-1 and TRBJ2-3; D tentatively fits TRBD1 or TRBD2 (5 bases each). This CDR3 spans 14 amino acids. The germline gives CDR1 MNHNS, CDR2 SASEGT. V gave up 4 bases and J gave up 2 bases, with 10 bases separating them. CDR3 DNA sequence: TGTGCCAGCAGTGGGGACCCAAACACAGATACGCAGTATTTT. Encoded protein: CASSGDPNTDTQYF.

This clonotype turned up a few times. This rearrangement joins TRBV2 to TRBJ2-3, with D tentatively TRBD2 (5 bases). CDR3 size: 14 residues. The germline V gene has CDR1 SNHLY and CDR2 FYNNEI. V lost 6 bases and J 1 base, leaving 11 bases between the germline ends. In nucleotides, the CDR3 is TGTGCCAGCAGGAGCGGCGAAGGCACAGATACGCAGTATTTT. Its protein product is CASRSGEGTDTQYF.

Only a few counts were recorded for this clonotype. The chain carries TRBV19 and TRBJ2-3; 9 bases fit TRBD2. V dropped 3 bases and J dropped 4; count of bases not matched to a gene: 5. The germline V gene has CDR1 LNHDA and CDR2 SQIVND (reference sequence). The CDR3 contains 15 residues. CDR3 nucleotide sequence: TGTGCCAGTAGTATCGGCGGGAGGGCCGCAGATACGCAGTATTTT. Its translation: CASSIGGRAADTQYF.

The V gene is TRBV7-8, the J gene TRBJ1-2; D remains ambiguous. V gave up 1 base and J gave up 8 bases, with 11 bases separating them. Germline loops: CDR1 SGHVS, CDR2 FQNEAQ. The CDR3 is 13 residues long. This chain's CDR3 is CASSLVQNGGYTF. CDR3 coding DNA: TGTGCCAGCAGCTTAGTACAAAACGGGGGCTACACCTTC.

Many counts were recorded for this clonotype. The V and J genes are TRBV12-3 or TRBV12-4 and TRBJ2-1, with D uncertain. The CDR3 extends over 11 amino acids. Trimming shortened V by 6 bases and J by 6 bases, and 6 bases separated the two germline ends. In DNA, the CDR3 is TGTGCCAGCAGCTCAATCAATGAGCAGTTCTTC. As protein: CASSSINEQFF.

This clonotype was seen a handful of times. J is TRBJ2-7 and V is TRBV20-1; D might be TRBD1 or TRBD2, each matching 7 bases. V was cut by 0 bases and J by 7 bases, with 22 bases left in between. Germline lookup yields CDR1 DFQATT and CDR2 SNEGSKA (reference sequence). The CDR3 consists of 16 residues. CDR3 loop: CSARDPARRQGGEQYF. For the CDR3, the DNA is TGCAGTGCTAGAGATCCCGCCAGGAGACAGGGAGGGGAGCAGTACTTC.

This chain connects TRBV12-3 or TRBV12-4 to TRBJ2-5; possibly TRBD2 for D (6 bases). Trimming took off 6 bases at V and 5 bases at J, with 19 bases between the two ends. The CDR3 spans 15 residues. The CDR3 sequence: CASRSSGGARETQYF. CDR3 DNA: TGTGCCAGCAGATCGTCCGGCGGGGCTCGGGAGACCCAGTACTTC.

V is TRBV20-1 and J is TRBJ2-7; D not resolved. V was trimmed by 3 bases and J by 0 bases, leaving 12 bases between them. The germline V gene has CDR1 DFQATT and CDR2 SNEGSKA (reference sequence). The CDR3 sequence is 14 residues long. CDR3 DNA: TGCAGTGCTAGGACGGCTACATTCTCCTACGAGCAGTACTTC. It specifies CSARTATFSYEQYF.

The table lists this clonotype with a few counts. The rearrangement joins TRBV4-1 to TRBJ1-1; D might be TRBD1 (5 bases). CDR1 and CDR2 (germline): MGHRA, YSYEKL. The CDR3 has 13 residues. Trimming left V 1 base short and J 11 bases short, with 14 bases between. The CDR3 spells CASSQAGGSAAFF. The CDR3 nucleotides are TGCGCCAGCAGCCAAGCGGGGGGGTCGGCGGCTTTCTTT.

This clonotype has a handful of counts. The V and J genes are TRBV2 and TRBJ2-2; perhaps D is TRBD1 or TRBD2 (5 bases each). In germline, CDR1 is SNHLY, CDR2 FYNNEI. The CDR3 is 15 amino acids. Trimming shortened V by 3 bases and J by 7 bases, and 15 bases separated the two germline ends. CDR3 sequence reads: CASSDEGGAGGELFF. Here the CDR3 DNA reads TGTGCCAGCAGTGATGAGGGTGGGGCCGGCGGGGAGCTGTTTTTT.

V and J are TRBV4-2 and TRBJ2-3; TRBD2 matches at 7 bases. Germline CDR1 reads LGHNA; CDR2 reads YNFKEQ. Germline trimming cut 0 bases from V and 1 base from J; bases unmatched to any gene: 1. CDR3 length equals 15 residues. The CDR3 here is CASSQEGGGTDTQYF. The CDR3 DNA is TGTGCCAGCAGCCAAGAGGGGGGGGGCACAGATACGCAGTATTTT.

The chain uses TRBV12-3 or TRBV12-4 and TRBJ2-3; no reliable D call. There are 15 residues in the CDR3. The ends were cut back, 2 bases at V and 2 bases at J, with 11 bases in the middle. The CDR3 DNA sequence: TGTGCCAGCAGTTTATCTCTCCGGTACACAGATACGCAGTATTTT. This encodes CASSLSLRYTDTQYF.

This clonotype was found many times. The V gene is TRBV10-3, the J gene TRBJ2-7; D is perhaps TRBD1 (6 bases). The CDR3 runs 12 residues. Deletions cut 11 bases from V and 0 bases from J, with 11 bases between. CDR1 is ENHRY and CDR2 is SYGVKD in the germline V gene. CDR3 bases: TGTGCCTCGATGACAGGCTCCTACGAGCAGTACTTC. This translates into CASMTGSYEQYF.

The rearrangement uses TRBV12-3 or TRBV12-4 and TRBJ2-3; TRBD2 aligns across 12 bases. The CDR3 has 16 amino acids. V shed 5 bases and J 1 base; nucleotides not matched to a gene: 4. The CDR3 protein is CASSLRLAGGTDTQYF. The CDR3 DNA reads as TGTGCCAGCAGTCTCAGACTAGCGGGGGGCACAGATACGCAGTATTTT.

This clonotype was counted between two and nine times. The rearrangement links TRBV28 to TRBJ1-1; D might be TRBD1 (6 bases). This CDR3 spans 15 amino acids. The germline V gene encodes CDR1 MDHEN and CDR2 SYDVKM. V dropped 8 bases and J dropped 2 bases, with 18 bases sitting between them. DNA for the CDR3: TGTGCCAGCCCTCCCCCAGGGGTAATTAACACTGAAGCTTTCTTT. Protein sequence: CASPPPGVINTEAFF.

This clonotype was picked up many times. The CDR3 bases are TGTGCCAGCAGCAATTCCAGGGCTGGGGGGCCCCAGCATTTT. This codes for CASSNSRAGGPQHF. V usage is TRBV7-2 and J usage is TRBJ1-5, with a possible D match to TRBD1 (5 bases). Trimming cost V 5 bases and J 9 bases, with 17 bases left between them. Germline CDR1 reads SGHTA; CDR2 reads FQGNSA. CDR3 length equals 14 residues.

This clonotype was seen ten or more times. In DNA form, the CDR3 reads TGTGCCAGCAGCTCTACAGGGGGCGGTGAAAAACTGTTTTTT. It specifies CASSSTGGGEKLFF. This chain uses TRBV7-8 with TRBJ1-4, with TRBD1 matching over 9 bases. The CDR3 contains 14 residues. Trimming at V came to 4 bases and at J to 7 bases, leaving 4 bases not matched to a gene. Germline values: CDR1 SGHVS, CDR2 FQNEAQ.

This clonotype was detected a few times. The chain has TRBV5-1 and TRBJ1-1, with 8 nucleotides matching TRBD1. The CDR3 contains 17 residues. After removal of 4 bases from V and 0 bases from J, the junction contained 11 bases not matched to a gene. From germline, CDR1 is SGHRS and CDR2 YFSETQ. The CDR3 DNA reads TGCGCCAGCAGCCCAAGGACAGGGACCGTATTGAACACTGAAGCTTTCTTT. This sequence encodes CASSPRTGTVLNTEAFF.

A few counts support this clonotype. This chain links TRBV20-1 with TRBJ2-6, with no clear D. Germline loops: CDR1 DFQATT, CDR2 SNEGSKA (reference sequence). V was shortened by 5 bases and J by 3 bases, with 11 bases between the two germline ends. The CDR3 runs 14 residues. This CDR3 reads CSASDRGGANVLTF. CDR3 sequence (DNA): TGCAGTGCTTCGGACCGAGGTGGGGCCAACGTCCTGACTTTC.

V is TRBV10-3 and J is TRBJ2-3, with 14 positions matching TRBD2. The CDR3 is 15 amino acids. CDR1 and CDR2 (germline): ENHRY, SYGVKD. V shed 9 bases and J 5 bases; nucleotides not matched to a gene: 7. The CDR3: CAITATSGGEDTQYF. The CDR3 bases are TGTGCCATTACCGCGACTAGCGGGGGGGAAGATACGCAGTATTTT.

This sequence joins TRBV2 and TRBJ2-6; D possibly uses TRBD1 or TRBD2 (5 bases each). With 8 bases removed from V and 0 bases from J, the gap between germline ends came to 14 bases. The germline V gene has CDR1 SNHLY and CDR2 FYNNEI. The CDR3 runs 16 residues. The CDR3, as DNA: TGTGCCAGCTCCGTGGTTGGGGGCTCTGGGGCCAACGTCCTGACTTTC. Translation: CASSVVGGSGANVLTF. The variable domain in full, completed from reference TRBV2 and TRBJ2-6, reads EPEVTQTPSHQVTQMGQEVILRCVPISNHLYFYWYRQILGQKVEFLVSFYNNEISEKSEIFDDQFSVERPDGSNFTLKIRSTKLEDSAMYFCASSVVGGSGANVLTFGAGSRLTVL.

This clonotype was detected ten times or more. The chain joins TRBV7-7 to TRBJ2-5, with D maybe TRBD1 (5 bases). Germline V lookup: CDR1 SSHAT, CDR2 FNYEAQ (reference sequence). This CDR3 region has 13 residues. The V end lost 5 bases, the J end lost 3 bases, and 10 bases lay between the germline ends. CDR3 sequence reads: CASSVGVKETQYF. CDR3 bases: TGTGCCAGCAGCGTAGGGGTGAAAGAGACCCAGTACTTC.

The table lists this clonotype with a few counts. The genes are TRBV12-3 or TRBV12-4 and TRBJ2-1; TRBD2 matches 10 bases. This CDR3 has 14 residues. V was pared by 6 bases and J by 8 bases, with 7 bases of the junction left unmatched. The CDR3 spells CASRPAGTSDEQFF. In DNA, the CDR3 is TGTGCCAGCAGACCCGCCGGGACTAGCGATGAGCAGTTCTTC.